This section outlines one T cell receptor (beta chain) sequence together with its context. The antigen is unknown. The data derive from a study of T-cell memory formation after mild COVID-19. Overall study findings and caveats: Cross-reactive memory seemingly joined, as some responding clones were found in pre-infection memory. Among clones peaking at day 37 in the second wave, SARS-CoV-2 specificity remained unconfirmed. Mainly CM and EM harbored the contracting CD4+ clones; mainly EMRA harbored the CD8+ ones.

TCRdb recomputed calls from the 5' RACE reads with MiXCR, one row per CDR3 protein. The sample contains 100,000 to 120,000 distinct CDR3 sequences, roughly a sixth of which appear only once. The sequence came from a man aged 18 to 30 who had mild COVID-19 (a few samples of this study predate the infection). Cell type and time point are not known. The specimen sequenced was PBMCs or a T cell subset sorted from them (not recorded which).

The CDR3 sequence: CSAAGPNLYEQYF. For the CDR3, the DNA is TGCAGCGCCGCCGGACCCAATTTGTACGAGCAGTACTTC. The chain employs TRBV29-1 and TRBJ2-7; D is ambiguous. Germline lookup yields CDR1 SQVTM and CDR2 ANQGSEA. The CDR3 covers 13 residues. V was cut by 7 bases and J by 4 bases, with 17 bases left in between.